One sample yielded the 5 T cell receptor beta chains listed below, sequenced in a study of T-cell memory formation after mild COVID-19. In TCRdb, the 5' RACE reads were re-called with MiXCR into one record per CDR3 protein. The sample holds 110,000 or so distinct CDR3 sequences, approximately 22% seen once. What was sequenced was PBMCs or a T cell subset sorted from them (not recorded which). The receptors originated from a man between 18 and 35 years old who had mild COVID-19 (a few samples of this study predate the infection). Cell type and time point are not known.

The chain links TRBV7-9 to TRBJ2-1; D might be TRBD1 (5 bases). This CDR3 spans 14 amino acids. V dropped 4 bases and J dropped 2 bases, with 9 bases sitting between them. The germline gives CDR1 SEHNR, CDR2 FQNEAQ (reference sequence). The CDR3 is CASSSTDTYNEQFF. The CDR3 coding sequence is TGTGCCAGCAGCTCGACAGATACCTACAATGAGCAGTTCTTC.

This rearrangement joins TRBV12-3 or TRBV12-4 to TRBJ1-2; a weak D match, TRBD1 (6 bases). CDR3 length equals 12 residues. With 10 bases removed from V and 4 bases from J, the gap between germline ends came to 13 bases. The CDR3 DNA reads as TGTGCCATCCGACAGGCCCTCTATGGCTACACCTTC. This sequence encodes CAIRQALYGYTF.

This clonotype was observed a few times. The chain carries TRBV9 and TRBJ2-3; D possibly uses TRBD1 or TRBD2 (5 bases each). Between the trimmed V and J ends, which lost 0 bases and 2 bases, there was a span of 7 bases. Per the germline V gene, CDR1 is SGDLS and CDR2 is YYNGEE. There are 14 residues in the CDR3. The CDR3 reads CASSVGGVTDTQYF. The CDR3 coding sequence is TGTGCCAGCAGCGTAGGAGGGGTCACAGATACGCAGTATTTT.

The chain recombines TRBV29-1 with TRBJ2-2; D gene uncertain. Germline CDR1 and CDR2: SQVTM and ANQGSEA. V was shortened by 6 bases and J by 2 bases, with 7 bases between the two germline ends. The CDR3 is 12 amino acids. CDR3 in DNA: TGCAGCGTCAAAGATAACACCGGGGAGCTGTTTTTT. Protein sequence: CSVKDNTGELFF.

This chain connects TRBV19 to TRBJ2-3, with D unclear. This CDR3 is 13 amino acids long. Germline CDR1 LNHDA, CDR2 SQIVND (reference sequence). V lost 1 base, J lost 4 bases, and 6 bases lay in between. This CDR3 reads CASSIVPADTQYF. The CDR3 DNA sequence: TGTGCCAGTAGTATAGTCCCAGCAGATACGCAGTATTTT.